These T cell receptor beta chains were read from a single sample in a study of brain metastases from non-small cell lung cancer. Repertoires were generated with immunoSEQ multiplex PCR, while TCRdb's copy carries only in-frame clones and drops some. The sample records more than 3,000 clones, about 86% being singletons. Sequenced: primary lung tumor tissue. The receptors come from a donor aged 40 or older with non-small cell lung cancer. Both conserved end residues are part of each CDR3. D genes are given only for firm matches.

J,V,D,CDR3,DNA
TRBJ2-7,TRBV18,TRBD1,CASSPEWTGTYDEQYF,TGTGCCAGCTCACCCGAATGGACAGGCACTTACGACGAGCAGTACTTC
TRBJ2-5,TRBV29-1,.,CSVPRATTEGTQYF,TGCAGCGTACCGCGGGCCACCACGGAAGGGACCCAGTACTTC
TRBJ1-5,TRBV7-8,.,CASSLAQASNQPQHF,TGTGCCAGCAGCTTAGCGCAGGCCAGCAATCAGCCCCAGCATTTT
TRBJ1-2,TRBV7-9,.,CASSKTGMDYGYTF,TGTGCCAGCAGCAAAACAGGGATGGACTATGGCTACACCTTC
TRBJ1-5,TRBV7-2,.,CASSLSGGPSNQPQHF,TGTGCCAGCAGCCTTTCCGGGGGTCCGAGCAATCAGCCCCAGCATTTT
TRBJ2-5,TRBV5-5,.,CASSSRSSGSQETQYF,TGTGCCAGCAGCTCCAGGTCGTCGGGGTCCCAAGAGACCCAGTACTTC
TRBJ2-1,TRBV29-1,TRBD2,CSAPGLAGGKGEQFF,TGCAGCGCCCCCGGACTAGCGGGAGGTAAGGGTGAGCAGTTCTTC
TRBJ2-7,TRBV7-9,.,CASSLPGVRSYEQYF,TGTGCCAGCAGCTTACCAGGCGTTCGGTCCTACGAGCAGTACTTC
TRBJ1-1,TRBV19,.,CASSLVGMNTEAFF,TGTGCCAGTAGTTTGGTGGGGATGAACACTGAAGCTTTCTTT
TRBJ2-7,TRBV10-3,.,CAISARDKGEQYF,TGTGCCATCAGTGCGAGGGACAAGGGAGAGCAGTACTTC
TRBJ1-3,TRBV9,.,CASSPYPGNTIYF,TGTGCCAGCAGCCCTTACCCTGGAAACACCATATATTTT
TRBJ1-1,TRBV3-1/TRBV3-2,.,CASSYKGTEAFF,TGTGCCAGCAGTTACAAGGGCACTGAAGCTTTCTTT